This entry lists 30 T cell receptor beta chains sequenced from one sample in a study of CDR3 diversity in severe acne (dated by TCRdb to about 2019). The receptor library was made with PCR. This sample was sequenced with an Illumina HiSeq 2000. TCRdb reran the public reads through fastp at Q25 and MiXCR, keeping productive beta chains. When rows share a CDR3 protein, they turn into one entry using the most common DNA and genes. For this sample the table gives about 90,000 distinct CDR3 sequences, of which around half were detected only once. The ten largest clones add up to about 9.5% of the sample. The sample consisted of blood. All receptors derive from a male donor in good health, serving as a control.

The table lists this clonotype with a few counts. The rearrangement joins TRBV2 to TRBJ2-7; D call uncertain. Trimming took off 3 bases at V and 3 bases at J, with 15 bases between the two ends. CDR3 length equals 15 residues. Germline CDR1 reads SNHLY; CDR2 reads FYNNEI. The CDR3 sequence is CASSDHIKGSYEQYF. The CDR3 nucleotides read TGTGCCAGCAGTGACCATATTAAGGGAAGCTACGAGCAGTACTTC.

As regards this clonotype: The junction departs from the called germline gene at one end, perhaps through a read error. V is TRBV7-9 and J is TRBJ2-3, with 7 bases identical to TRBD2. Germline CDR1 is SEHNR and CDR2 is FQNEAQ (reference sequence). The CDR3 loop spans 16 amino acids. The CDR3 sequence: CASSLALGGSIDTQYF. The CDR3, as DNA: TGTGCCAGCAGCTTAGCGCTGGGCGGGAGCATAGATACGCAGTATTTT.

This clonotype was counted ten times or more. This chain links TRBV20-1 with TRBJ2-1; 12 bases map to TRBD2. This CDR3 has 16 amino acids. Germline CDR1 DFQATT, CDR2 SNEGSKA (reference sequence). Trimming cost V 8 bases and J 7 bases; bases outside gene matches: 15. CDR3 coding DNA: TGCAGTACCATCGGGGAGACTAGCGGGGGAGTTAATGAGCAGTTCTTC. It is translated as CSTIGETSGGVNEQFF.

This clonotype has just one count. The chain carries TRBV19 and TRBJ2-2; D may correspond to TRBD1 or TRBD2 (5 bases each). V was pared by 4 bases and J by 3 bases, with 12 bases between. The CDR3 runs 15 residues. Per the germline V gene, CDR1 is LNHDA and CDR2 is SQIVND (reference sequence). CDR3 in DNA: TGTGCCAGTAGTAAGCGGACATGGGACACCGGGGAGCTGTTTTTT. Protein product: CASSKRTWDTGELFF.

This clonotype was seen repeatedly, ten times or more. The V call is TRBV20-1, the J call TRBJ1-6; no firm D call. The germline CDR1 and CDR2 sequences are DFQATT and SNEGSKA (reference sequence). The CDR3 has 19 residues. V was shortened by 7 bases and J by 7 bases, with 32 bases between the two germline ends. Written as DNA, the CDR3 is TGCAGTGTCACGCCAGGCCTGGGGTTGGTGACTAGGCGGAATTCACCCCTCCACTTT. This codes for CSVTPGLGLVTRRNSPLHF.

The V call is TRBV5-5, the J call TRBJ2-2, with TRBD1 matching 9 bases. The CDR3 totals 17 residues. With 4 bases clipped from V and 0 bases from J, the junction kept 7 bases outside the gene matches. The germline gives CDR1 SGHKS, CDR2 YYEKEE (reference sequence). The CDR3 spells CASSASGTGTNTGELFF. Written as DNA, the CDR3 is TGTGCCAGCAGCGCTTCCGGGACAGGGACGAACACCGGGGAGCTGTTTTTT.

Points on this clonotype: A much larger clonotype is one base distant, so this may be a read error. V and J are TRBV18 and TRBJ2-5, with D hard to call. Germline V gene sequence: CDR1 KGHSH, CDR2 LQKENI. This CDR3 contains 12 residues. V lost 1 base, J lost 4 bases, and 4 bases lay in between. The CDR3 DNA sequence: TGTGCCAGCTCACCACGGCGAGAGACCCAGTACTTC. Its protein is CASSPRRETQYF. The full variable domain, its missing parts supplied by reference TRBV18 and TRBJ2-5, is NAGVMQNPRHLVRRRGQEARLRCSPMKGHSHVYWYRQLPEEGLKFMVYLQKENIIDESGMPKERFSAEFPKEGPSILRIQQVVRGDSAAYFCASSPRRETQYFGPGTRLLVL.

The CDR3 spells CSARTDSEQYF. The CDR3 nucleotides read TGCAGTGCCCGGACAGATTCCGAGCAGTACTTC. This sequence joins TRBV20-1 and TRBJ2-7; tentative D call: TRBD1 (6 bases). V was cut by 6 bases and J by 6 bases, with 12 bases left in between. CDR3 length: 11 amino acids. Germline V gene lookup returns CDR1 DFQATT and CDR2 SNEGSKA (reference sequence).

The chain uses TRBV7-9 and TRBJ1-2; perhaps TRBD1 as D (5 bases). The CDR3 has 14 amino acids. Trimming shortened V by 8 bases and J by 6 bases, and 19 bases separated the two germline ends. Germline-derived CDR1 and CDR2 are SEHNR and FQNEAQ (reference sequence). In DNA, the CDR3 is TGTGCCAGCTCACCGGGTCAGGGTTTGGATGGCTACACCTTC. Amino acid sequence: CASSPGQGLDGYTF.

The chain carries TRBV7-3 and TRBJ1-5, with 11 bases that match TRBD1. CDR3 size: 15 residues. The germline gives CDR1 SGHTA, CDR2 FQGTGA. Trimming cost V 1 base and J 5 bases; bases outside gene matches: 1. The CDR3 nucleotides read TGTGCCAGCAGCTTAATGGGACAGGGGGATCAGCCCCAGCATTTT. The encoded protein is CASSLMGQGDQPQHF.

This clonotype has a count of ten or more. The V gene is TRBV5-1, the J gene TRBJ2-7; no firm D call. The germline CDR1 and CDR2 sequences are SGHRS and YFSETQ. CDR3 length: 15 residues. The V gene lost 0 bases and the J gene lost 0 bases, with 10 bases spanning the gap. The CDR3 bases are TGCGCCAGCAGCTTGGGTGGACGGTCCTCCTACGAGCAGTACTTC. It codes for CASSLGGRSSYEQYF.

This chain links TRBV2 with TRBJ1-1; possibly TRBD1 for D (6 bases). Trimming pared 2 bases from V and 2 bases from J, leaving 12 bases between. There are 15 residues in the CDR3. CDR1 SNHLY and CDR2 FYNNEI come from the germline V gene. Here the CDR3 DNA reads TGTGCCAGCAGTGAATCTCAGGGGACTAACACTGAAGCTTTCTTT. Amino acids: CASSESQGTNTEAFF.

The V call is TRBV7-9, the J call TRBJ2-1; 10 nucleotides line up with TRBD2. The CDR3 spans 17 residues. Germline lookup yields CDR1 SEHNR and CDR2 FQNEAQ (reference sequence). Losses at the gene ends were 6 bases for V and 8 bases for J; bases not matched to a gene: 16. The CDR3 spells CASSPGGASGGGDEQFF. CDR3 in DNA: TGTGCCAGCAGTCCAGGGGGGGCTAGCGGGGGCGGCGATGAGCAGTTCTTC.

With respect to this clonotype: Compared with germline, one end of the junction differs, possibly owing to a read error. The rearrangement joins TRBV25-1 to TRBJ1-1; D not certain. Germline-derived CDR1 and CDR2 are MGHDK and SYGVNS. CDR3 size: 15 residues. The CDR3 protein is CASSQSGTGSTEAFF. CDR3 bases: TGCGCCAGCAGCCAATCGGGAACGGGGAGCACTGAAGCTTTCTTT.

This clonotype was detected many times. J is TRBJ2-3 and V is TRBV27, with D unclear. The CDR3 loop spans 14 amino acids. Germline assignment: CDR1 MNHEY and CDR2 SMNVEV (reference sequence). Trimming left V 7 bases short and J 2 bases short, with 13 bases between. CDR3 amino acids: CASKVGSNTDTQYF. DNA of the CDR3: TGTGCCAGCAAGGTCGGCTCAAACACAGATACGCAGTATTTT.

This clonotype has only a few counts. This sequence joins TRBV10-3 and TRBJ2-7, with 7 bases aligning to TRBD2. V was clipped by 3 bases and J by 7 bases; unmatched bases: 6. Germline CDR1 is ENHRY and CDR2 is SYGVKD. The CDR3 is made up of 13 amino acids. The CDR3 loop is CAISDRDGGEQYF. The CDR3 DNA reads TGTGCCATCAGTGACCGGGACGGGGGGGAGCAGTACTTC.

The V call is TRBV12-3 or TRBV12-4, the J call TRBJ1-6, with 7 nucleotides matching TRBD1. Trimming took 6 bases from V and 9 from J; bases not matched to a gene: 8. This CDR3 is built from 14 residues. Here the CDR3 reads CASRAGGALSPLHF. DNA of the CDR3: TGTGCCAGCAGGGCAGGGGGAGCCCTTTCACCCCTCCACTTT.

This clonotype has at least ten counts. The rearrangement uses TRBV30 and TRBJ2-2, with 7 bases identical to TRBD2. V shed 3 bases and J 4 bases; nucleotides not matched to a gene: 8. The CDR3 loop spans 15 amino acids. In germline, CDR1 is GTSNPN, CDR2 SVGIG (reference sequence). This chain's CDR3 is CAWRLRGEGTGELFF. The CDR3 DNA reads TGTGCCTGGAGGCTCCGCGGGGAGGGCACCGGGGAGCTGTTTTTT. Drawing the rest from reference TRBV30 and TRBJ2-2, the complete variable domain is SQTIHQWPATLVQPVGSPLSLECTVEGTSNPNLYWYRQAAGRGLQLLFYSVGIGQISSEVPQNLSASRPQDRQFILSSKKLLLSDSGFYLCAWRLRGEGTGELFFGEGSRLTVL.

The table lists this clonotype with a count of one. V gene TRBV10-3 combines with J gene TRBJ1-6, with TRBD1 matching 8 bases. CDR1 is ENHRY and CDR2 is SYGVKD in the germline V gene. V shed 10 bases and J 7 bases; nucleotides not matched to a gene: 6. CDR3 length: 13 residues. The CDR3 coding sequence is TGTGCCAGCAGGGCAGGGGGCAATTCACCCCTCCACTTT. Its translation: CASRAGGNSPLHF.

Notes on this clonotype: An end of the junction does not agree with germline; a read error may underlie this. V and J are TRBV12-3 or TRBV12-4 and TRBJ1-3; D remains unclear. This CDR3 comprises 14 residues. In DNA form, the CDR3 reads TGCGCCAGCAGCCCGGCGTTCTCTGGAAACACCATATATTTT. Translation: CASSPAFSGNTIYF.

A few counts support this clonotype. The rearrangement joins TRBV24-1 to TRBJ2-6; D is unclear. Germline assignment: CDR1 KGHDR and CDR2 SFDVKD. V gave up 6 bases and J gave up 4 bases, with 6 bases separating them. The CDR3 covers 13 residues. The CDR3 is CATSPTGANVLTF. As DNA, the CDR3 is TGTGCCACCAGTCCTACGGGGGCCAACGTCCTGACTTTC.

The chain is built from TRBV20-1 and TRBJ2-7, with a tentative D call TRBD1 (5 bases). This CDR3 contains 15 residues. CDR1 is DFQATT, CDR2 SNEGSKA, per germline (reference sequence). V was cut by 6 bases and J by 4 bases, with 22 bases left in between. The CDR3 is CSAPIQGGRRYEQYF. CDR3 coding DNA: TGCAGTGCCCCCATCCAGGGTGGAAGACGGTACGAGCAGTACTTC.

This clonotype was picked up a small number of times. V gene TRBV7-2 combines with J gene TRBJ2-2; D not resolved. The CDR3 covers 13 residues. Between the trimmed V and J ends, which lost 7 bases and 1 base, there was a span of 7 bases. Per germline, CDR1 SGHTA and CDR2 FQGNSA. CDR3: CASNAQNTGELFF. The CDR3 DNA follows: TGTGCCAGCAACGCACAGAACACCGGGGAGCTGTTTTTT.

The J gene is TRBJ1-1, the V gene TRBV11-2; no definite D call. This CDR3 is 13 amino acids long. CDR1 and CDR2 (germline): SGHAT, FQNNGV. Trimming left V 1 base short and J 5 bases short, with 8 bases between. For the CDR3, the DNA is TGTGCCAGCAGCTTAGCATATGGGACTGAAGCTTTCTTT. It translates to CASSLAYGTEAFF.

This chain links TRBV2 with TRBJ1-1; 8 bases match TRBD1. This CDR3 is built from 15 residues. The germline CDR1 and CDR2 sequences are SNHLY and FYNNEI. The junction had 14 bases not matched to a gene; V was cut back by 8 bases and J by 6 bases. In DNA, the CDR3 is TGTGCCAGCTCACCCCAGGGGGCGGGGGGGCCTGAAGCTTTCTTT. This codes for CASSPQGAGGPEAFF.

V and J are TRBV29-1 and TRBJ1-4, with D possibly being TRBD1 (5 bases). The V gene lost 7 bases and the J gene lost 0 bases, with 12 bases spanning the gap. Germline V CDR1 and CDR2: SQVTM, ANQGSEA. The CDR3 length is 14 residues. Here the CDR3 DNA reads TGCAGCGGGCGACGGGGGGCAACTAATGAAAAACTGTTTTTT. This translates into CSGRRGATNEKLFF.

For this clonotype: The junction differs from germline at one of its ends, possibly a read error. V is TRBV28 and J is TRBJ1-5; D is unclear. The CDR3 runs 18 residues. Germline V CDR1 and CDR2: MDHEN, SYDVKM. CDR3 loop: CAISLSVSRDYSNQPQHF. The CDR3 region has the DNA TGTGCCATCAGTTTATCAGTTAGTCGAGATTATAGCAACCAGCCCCAGCATTTT. Full variable domain (outside the CDR3, taken from reference TRBV28 and TRBJ1-5): DVKVTQSSRYLVKRTGEKVFLECVQDMDHENMFWYRQDPGLGLRLIYFSYDVKMKEKGDIPEGYSVSREKKERFSLILESASTNQTSMYLCAISLSVSRDYSNQPQHFGDGTRLSIL.

The V call is TRBV18, the J call TRBJ2-7; D gene unclear. This CDR3 is built from 12 residues. In germline, CDR1 is KGHSH, CDR2 LQKENI. V lost 9 bases and J 3 bases, leaving 12 bases between the germline ends. The CDR3 spells CASSSVNYEQYF. The DNA of the CDR3 is TGTGCCAGTTCCAGCGTGAACTACGAGCAGTACTTC.

The chain recombines TRBV20-1 with TRBJ1-6; D perhaps matches TRBD1 (5 bases). Per germline, CDR1 DFQATT and CDR2 SNEGSKA (reference sequence). Trimming shortened V by 5 bases and J by 7 bases, and 9 bases separated the two germline ends. The CDR3 covers 12 residues. The CDR3 nucleotides read TGCAGTGCTCCGACAGAAAATTCACCCCTCCACTTT. As protein: CSAPTENSPLHF.

The gene calls are TRBV6-5 and TRBJ2-2, with D perhaps given as TRBD1 or TRBD2 (5 bases each). The germline V gene encodes CDR1 MNHEY and CDR2 SVGAGI. This CDR3 is 13 amino acids long. V was shortened by 2 bases and J by 4 bases, with 5 bases between the two germline ends. The CDR3 sequence is CASSYGTTGELFF. For the CDR3, the DNA is TGTGCCAGCAGTTACGGGACCACCGGGGAGCTGTTTTTT.